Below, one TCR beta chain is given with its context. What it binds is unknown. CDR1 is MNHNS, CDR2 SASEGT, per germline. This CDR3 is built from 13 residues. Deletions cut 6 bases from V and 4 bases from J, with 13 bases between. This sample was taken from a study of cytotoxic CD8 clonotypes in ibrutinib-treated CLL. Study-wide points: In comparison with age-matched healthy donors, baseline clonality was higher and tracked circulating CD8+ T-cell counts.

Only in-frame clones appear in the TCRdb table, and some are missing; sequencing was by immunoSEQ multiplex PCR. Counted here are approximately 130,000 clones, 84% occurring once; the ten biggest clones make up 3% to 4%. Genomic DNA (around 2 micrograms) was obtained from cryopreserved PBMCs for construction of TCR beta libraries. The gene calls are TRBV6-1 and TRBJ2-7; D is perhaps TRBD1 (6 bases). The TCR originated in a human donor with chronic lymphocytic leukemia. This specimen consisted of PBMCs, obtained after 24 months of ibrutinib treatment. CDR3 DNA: TGTGCCAGCAGACCGGGACAACCATACGAGCAGTACTTC. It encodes CASRPGQPYEQYF.